This passage covers 29 T cell receptor beta chains from one sample sequenced in a study of human T cells and chemical hapten exposure. Time point meaning: pre-sensitization, week 0. Noted treatment: therapeutic diphenylcyclopropenone sensitization with weekly scalp DPC. TCRdb reprocessed the RACE reads with MiXCR, giving one entry per CDR3 protein. Here the sample spans about 51,000 distinct CDR3 sequences, around a tenth being singletons. Sequencing was performed on whole blood, taken in connection with sensitization to the hapten diphenylcyclopropenone (DPC). The receptor source for this set is a woman in her thirties or forties with alopecia areata. Some clones in this sample may be carry-over from other donors' samples.

Ten or more counts support this clonotype. This rearrangement joins TRBV6-5 to TRBJ1-2; perhaps TRBD1 as D (5 bases). The germline V gene has CDR1 MNHEY and CDR2 SVGAGI. The germline V and J ends were trimmed by 4 bases and 0 bases, with 21 bases remaining between them. The length of the CDR3 is 18 residues. CDR3 DNA: TGTGCCAGCAGTTCGGGCGTCGGGGGAGCCTCATCTAACTATGGCTACACCTTC. It is translated as CASSSGVGGASSNYGYTF.

This clonotype was detected ten times or more. The genes are TRBV29-1 and TRBJ2-3; unclear D gene. Germline V lookup: CDR1 SQVTM, CDR2 ANQGSEA. V lost 5 bases and J lost 2, with 2 bases in between. This CDR3 comprises 10 residues. In DNA form, the CDR3 reads TGCAGCGTTTTCACAGATACGCAGTATTTT. It yields the protein CSVFTDTQYF.

The chain has TRBV29-1 and TRBJ1-1, with D perhaps matching TRBD1 (6 bases). V lost 1 base and J 11 bases, leaving 8 bases between the germline ends. The CDR3 is 10 residues long. The germline V gene has CDR1 SQVTM and CDR2 ANQGSEA. As DNA, the CDR3 is TGCAGCGTTGAAGGAGGGGGGGCTTTCTTT. This translates into CSVEGGGAFF.

The chain links TRBV27 to TRBJ1-2, with D possibly matching TRBD1 (6 bases). V shed 8 bases and J shed 4 bases, with 8 bases lying between them. The CDR3 length is 11 residues. CDR1 is MNHEY and CDR2 is SMNVEV in the germline V gene (reference sequence). This CDR3 reads CASGGGYGYTF. The DNA for the CDR3 is TGTGCCAGCGGAGGGGGCTATGGCTACACCTTC.

This sequence joins TRBV7-9 and TRBJ2-4; possible D gene TRBD1, 6 bases. Germline loops: CDR1 SEHNR, CDR2 FQNEAQ (reference sequence). The CDR3 has 12 amino acids. Trimming pared 9 bases from V and 8 bases from J, leaving 14 bases between. Written as DNA, the CDR3 is TGTGCCAGTTCAGGGGTCATCGACATTCAGTACTTC. Encoded protein: CASSGVIDIQYF.

CDR3 protein: CASSISQGYEQYF. The CDR3 region has the DNA TGTGCCAGCAGCATTTCACAGGGGTACGAGCAGTACTTC. This chain joins TRBV11-3 and TRBJ2-7, with 7 bases identical to TRBD1. This CDR3 comprises 13 residues. Per the germline V gene, CDR1 is SGHNT and CDR2 is YENEEA. J was trimmed by 4 bases and V by 5 bases; bases with no gene match: 5. The full variable domain, in which reference TRBV11-3 and TRBJ2-7 provide the parts outside the CDR3, is EAGVVQSPRYKIIEKKQPVAFWCNPISGHNTLYWYLQNLGQGPELLIRYENEEAVDDSQLPKDRFSAERLKGVDSTLKIQPAELGDSAVYLCASSISQGYEQYFGPGTRLTVT.

This clonotype turned up a few times. The CDR3 loop reads CASSWTTPTYEQYF. CDR3 DNA sequence: TGTGCCAGCAGCTGGACAACGCCCACCTACGAGCAGTACTTC. The chain recombines TRBV11-1 with TRBJ2-7, with D perhaps matching TRBD1 (5 bases). The CDR3 totals 14 residues. CDR1 is SGHAT, CDR2 FQDESV, per germline (reference sequence). V gave up 4 bases and J gave up 2 bases, with 12 bases separating them.

This clonotype showed up many times. The genes are TRBV18 and TRBJ1-6; D gene ambiguous. Deletions cut 1 base from V and 7 bases from J, with 14 bases between. Looked up from germline, CDR1 is KGHSH and CDR2 is LQKENI. This CDR3 is built from 16 residues. The CDR3 nucleotides are TGTGCCAGCTCACCACTCGGGAACGGAGGGAATTCACCCCTCCACTTT. Residues: CASSPLGNGGNSPLHF.

This clonotype was detected many times. The chain couples TRBV6-2 or TRBV6-3 to TRBJ1-5; no definite D call. V lost 6 bases and J lost 0, with 3 bases in between. Germline V gene data show CDR1 as MNHEY and CDR2 as SVGEGT. The CDR3 is 12 residues long. The CDR3 is CASRLSNQPQHF. In nucleotides, the CDR3 is TGTGCCAGCAGACTTAGCAATCAGCCCCAGCATTTT.

This clonotype was recorded many times. The chain links TRBV2 to TRBJ2-7; 11 nucleotides line up with TRBD1. From germline, CDR1 is SNHLY and CDR2 FYNNEI. The ends lost 6 bases at V and 4 bases at J; junction bases unmatched: 5. The CDR3 spans 14 residues. This chain's CDR3 is CASRGGQGVYEQYF. The CDR3 nucleotides read TGTGCCAGCAGAGGGGGACAGGGGGTATACGAGCAGTACTTC. The full variable domain, in which reference TRBV2 and TRBJ2-7 provide the parts outside the CDR3, is EPEVTQTPSHQVTQMGQEVILRCVPISNHLYFYWYRQILGQKVEFLVSFYNNEISEKSEIFDDQFSVERPDGSNFTLKIRSTKLEDSAMYFCASRGGQGVYEQYFGPGTRLTVT.

This clonotype was counted many times. The chain combines TRBV5-1 with TRBJ1-2; TRBD1 agrees at 9 bases. CDR3 length equals 14 residues. The V and J ends lost 4 bases and 7 bases, in that order; junction bases with no gene match: 8. The germline V gene has CDR1 SGHRS and CDR2 YFSETQ. For the CDR3, the DNA is TGCGCCAGCAGCGAGGGACAGGGAAGGAGTGGCTACACCTTC. This codes for CASSEGQGRSGYTF. Full variable domain (rest looked up from reference TRBV5-1 and TRBJ1-2): KAGVTQTPRYLIKTRGQQVTLSCSPISGHRSVSWYQQTPGQGLQFLFEYFSETQRNKGNFPGRFSGRQFSNSRSEMNVSTLELGDSALYLCASSEGQGRSGYTFGSGTRLTVV.

The V gene is TRBV29-1, the J gene TRBJ2-7; the D call may be TRBD1 or TRBD2 (5 bases each). CDR3 length: 12 residues. Trimming shortened V by 6 bases and J by 4 bases, and 13 bases separated the two germline ends. CDR1 and CDR2 from the germline V gene are SQVTM and ANQGSEA. Here the CDR3 reads CSVADTLYEQYF. CDR3 coding DNA: TGCAGCGTAGCGGACACCTTATACGAGCAGTACTTC.

In its sample, this clonotype was seen many times. The V gene is TRBV7-8, the J gene TRBJ1-2; maybe TRBD1 (5 bases). The CDR3 spans 15 residues. Trimming left V 5 bases short and J 4 bases short, with 17 bases between. Germline CDR1 SGHVS, CDR2 FQNEAQ. Here the CDR3 reads CASSANQGPPYGYTF. The CDR3 DNA follows: TGTGCCAGCAGCGCCAATCAGGGACCGCCCTATGGCTACACCTTC.

This clonotype was detected many times. The gene calls are TRBV29-1 and TRBJ1-2, with a weak D call TRBD1 (5 bases). The CDR3 length is 13 residues. Germline CDR1 and CDR2: SQVTM and ANQGSEA. The CDR3: CGGEEGPIYGYTF. As DNA, the CDR3 is TGCGGGGGGGAAGAGGGACCAATCTATGGCTACACCTTC.

This clonotype occurred many times. The chain has TRBV29-1 and TRBJ2-3, with 11 bases lining up with TRBD2. The CDR3 extends over 14 amino acids. V was clipped by 6 bases and J by 6 bases; unmatched bases: 8. Germline CDR1 reads SQVTM; CDR2 reads ANQGSEA. The CDR3 is CSVVLAGALDTQYF. CDR3 DNA: TGCAGCGTGGTACTAGCGGGGGCCCTCGATACGCAGTATTTT.

This clonotype was observed a handful of times. The V and J genes are TRBV6-1 and TRBJ2-5; D ambiguous. The CDR3 is made up of 13 amino acids. CDR1 is MNHNS and CDR2 is SASEGT in the germline V gene. V was cut by 4 bases and J by 5 bases, with 11 bases left in between. The CDR3 loop reads CASSGSRMETQYF. The DNA for the CDR3 is TGTGCCAGCAGTGGATCGCGCATGGAGACCCAGTACTTC.

The chain employs TRBV20-1 and TRBJ2-3; 7 bases align to TRBD2. The germline CDR1 and CDR2 sequences are DFQATT and SNEGSKA (reference sequence). CDR3 length: 14 residues. V was clipped by 3 bases and J by 2 bases; unmatched bases: 5. For the CDR3, the DNA is TGCAGTGCTAGTGCAGCGGGGTCCACAGATACGCAGTATTTT. Translating gives CSASAAGSTDTQYF.

In this sample, this clonotype turned up many times. The V gene is TRBV27, the J gene TRBJ1-1; the D is unclear. The V gene's germline CDR1 is MNHEY and CDR2 SMNVEV (reference sequence). The V end was cut by 5 bases, the J end by 7 bases, with 11 bases between. The CDR3 runs to 12 residues. CDR3 amino acids: CASSGYWNEAFF. CDR3 DNA sequence: TGTGCCAGCAGTGGGTACTGGAATGAAGCTTTCTTT.

Ten or more counts support this clonotype. The CDR3 DNA sequence: TGTGCCAGCAATGGTCGGGGCGTCTTTTCCCTCCACTTT. Protein: CASNGRGVFSLHF. The V call is TRBV28, the J call TRBJ1-6, with D perhaps TRBD1 (5 bases). CDR1 and CDR2 (germline): MDHEN, SYDVKM. The CDR3 covers 13 residues. The V and J ends lost 7 bases and 14 bases respectively, with 18 bases between them.

This clonotype was observed many times. The chain employs TRBV9 and TRBJ2-1; TRBD1 is a possible D gene (6 bases). CDR3 length: 14 amino acids. The ends were cut back, 2 bases at V and 4 bases at J, with 10 bases in the middle. The germline V gene encodes CDR1 SGDLS and CDR2 YYNGEE. CDR3 in amino acids: CASSVGDKYNEQFF. CDR3 sequence (DNA): TGTGCCAGCAGCGTGGGGGACAAATACAATGAGCAGTTCTTC.

This clonotype was seen ten or more times. For the CDR3, the DNA is TGTGCCAGCAGCGACGGCAGGGTATCCTATAATTCACCCCTCCACTTT. Encoded protein: CASSDGRVSYNSPLHF. The chain uses TRBV7-9 and TRBJ1-6, with D maybe TRBD1 (5 bases). The CDR3 spans 16 residues. Trimming cost V 5 bases and J 1 base, with 12 bases left between them. Germline assignment: CDR1 SEHNR and CDR2 FQNEAQ (reference sequence).

This clonotype was seen more than once but under ten times. V gene TRBV19 combines with J gene TRBJ1-6, with a tentative D call TRBD1 (5 bases). CDR1 and CDR2 (germline): LNHDA, SQIVND (reference sequence). V was cut by 6 bases and J by 5 bases, with 14 bases left in between. This CDR3 comprises 15 residues. CDR3 loop: CASSPRDGDNSPLHF. CDR3 nucleotide sequence: TGTGCCAGTAGCCCCCGGGACGGTGATAATTCACCCCTCCACTTT.

This clonotype has just a few counts. This rearrangement joins TRBV6-2 or TRBV6-3 to TRBJ1-5; D gene ambiguous. The germline V and J ends were trimmed by 1 base and 3 bases, with 1 base remaining between them. The CDR3 has 12 amino acids. The germline V gene encodes CDR1 MNHEY and CDR2 SVGEGT. The CDR3 spells CASSYFNQPQHF. The CDR3, as DNA: TGTGCCAGCAGTTACTTCAATCAGCCCCAGCATTTT.

This clonotype was counted at least ten times. The CDR3: CASSLEWESHEQYF. The CDR3 coding sequence is TGTGCCAGCAGCTTAGAGTGGGAATCCCACGAGCAGTACTTC. The rearrangement uses TRBV7-2 and TRBJ2-7; D is unresolved. Germline lookup yields CDR1 SGHTA and CDR2 FQGNSA. The CDR3 length is 14 residues. The ends were cut back, 1 base at V and 5 bases at J, with 12 bases in the middle.

The gene calls are TRBV5-4 and TRBJ1-1, with 10 bases that match TRBD1. The germline V gene encodes CDR1 SGHNT and CDR2 YYREEE (reference sequence). The CDR3 is 17 amino acids. V trimming: 4 bases; J trimming: 0 bases; junction bases outside the gene matches: 9. The DNA of the CDR3 is TGTGCCAGCAGCCAACCGGGACAGGGGCCCTTGAACACTGAAGCTTTCTTT. It specifies CASSQPGQGPLNTEAFF.

There are a few counts of this clonotype. This chain links TRBV7-8 with TRBJ1-1; 8 nucleotides line up with TRBD1. The ends lost 6 bases at V and 4 bases at J; junction bases unmatched: 7. CDR1 is SGHVS and CDR2 is FQNEAQ in the germline V gene. The CDR3 length is 14 residues. The CDR3 coding sequence is TGTGCCAGCAGGCAGGGGGCTAGAGGCACTGAAGCTTTCTTT. This translates into CASRQGARGTEAFF.

The sample holds a few counts of this clonotype. The V and J genes are TRBV5-4 and TRBJ2-7; 10 bases agree with TRBD2. V lost 0 bases to trimming and J lost 5 bases; unmatched junction nucleotides: 5. CDR3 length: 15 residues. Germline V gives CDR1 SGHNT, CDR2 YYREEE (reference sequence). The CDR3, as DNA: TGTGCCAGCAGCTTGGCTAGCGGGGGAAGCCACGAGCAGTACTTC. It specifies CASSLASGGSHEQYF.

The CDR3 spells CASSFVISRQQYEQYF. In nucleotides, the CDR3 is TGTGCCAGCAGTTTCGTTATTTCCCGACAGCAATACGAGCAGTACTTC. The chain has TRBV28 and TRBJ2-7; TRBD1 is a possible D gene (5 bases). The CDR3 is 16 residues long. The germline V and J ends were trimmed by 3 bases and 4 bases, with 19 bases remaining between them. CDR1 and CDR2 (germline): MDHEN, SYDVKM. Full variable domain (outside the CDR3, taken from reference TRBV28 and TRBJ2-7): DVKVTQSSRYLVKRTGEKVFLECVQDMDHENMFWYRQDPGLGLRLIYFSYDVKMKEKGDIPEGYSVSREKKERFSLILESASTNQTSMYLCASSFVISRQQYEQYFGPGTRLTVT.

This chain joins TRBV27 and TRBJ1-5; possible D gene TRBD1, 5 bases. The CDR3 loop spans 14 amino acids. From germline, CDR1 is MNHEY and CDR2 SMNVEV (reference sequence). V shed 3 bases and J shed 5 bases, with 11 bases lying between them. The CDR3 DNA sequence: TGTGCCAGCAGTTTGATGCAGGGTCATCAGCCCCAGCATTTT. Translating it yields CASSLMQGHQPQHF.